A selection of T cell receptor beta chains follows, all from one sample in a study of cytomegalovirus exposure and HLA in healthy donors. TCRdb keeps only in-frame clones here, not all; method: immunoSEQ multiplex PCR. This sample yields 75,000 to 90,000 clones, of which 74% are seen a single time; about 22% belongs to the top ten. Sequenced: PBMCs. The receptor set was obtained from a man aged 25 to 40 in good health and CMV-seropositive. The CDR3 runs from the conserved cysteine through the conserved F or W. D genes are given only for firm matches. Size values are once, few and many counts, or a class for expanded clones, and some rows have none.

clone size	V gene	J gene	D gene	CDR3 DNA	CDR3 protein
NA	TRBV15	TRBJ1-2	NA	TGTGCCGCAATGGACACCAATTTATCACCTAACTATGGCTACACCTTC	CAAMDTNLSPNYGYTF
NA	TRBV4-3	TRBJ2-7	NA	TGCGCCAGCAGCCAAGATAGGGGCTACGAGCAGTACTTC	CASSQDRGYEQYF
NA	TRBV6-5	TRBJ2-7	TRBD1	TGTGCCAGCAGTTACCTTGGACAGGGGGCCTCGTACGAGCAGTACTTC	CASSYLGQGASYEQYF
NA	TRBV29-1	TRBJ2-7	NA	TGCAGCGTTGAAGATCCCGCAGGGAAAAACTACGAGCAGTACTTC	CSVEDPAGKNYEQYF
few	TRBV4-2	TRBJ2-7	TRBD2	TGTGCCAGCAGCCAGGCTCCGCGGACTAGCGGGAGAGGCGAGCAGTACTTC	CASSQAPRTSGRGEQYF
NA	TRBV5-8	TRBJ2-5	TRBD2	TGTGCCAGCAGCTTCGCGGCGGCTAGCGGGGGTGTACCCCAAGAGACCCAGTACTTC	CASSFAAASGGVPQETQYF
NA	TRBV27	TRBJ1-5	TRBD1	TGTGCCAGCAGTTTACAACCTGGGACAGGGGGCGCTTTTGGCAATCAGCCCCAGCATTTT	CASSLQPGTGGAFGNQPQHF
NA	TRBV30	TRBJ2-1	TRBD2	TGTGCCTGGAGGGATAAAGGGACTAGCGGAGCGGAGTTCTTC	CAWRDKGTSGAEFF
NA	TRBV5-1	TRBJ2-7	NA	TGCGCCAGCAGCTTGGAAACAGGGATAAAAATTGACGAGCAGTACTTC	CASSLETGIKIDEQYF
NA	TRBV25-1	TRBJ2-1	TRBD2	TGTGCCAGCATGGCGGGAGCATCGCGGGAGCAGTTCTTC	CASMAGASREQFF
NA	TRBV10-3	TRBJ2-6	NA	TGTGCCATCAGCCAGGCCCTATGGTCCTCTGGGGCCAACGTCCTGACTTTC	CAISQALWSSGANVLTF
NA	TRBV19	TRBJ2-7	TRBD1	TGTGCCAGTAGTATTTCGGGACAGGGGGTCTACGAGCAGTACTTC	CASSISGQGVYEQYF
NA	TRBV7-2	TRBJ2-3	NA	TGTGCCAGCAGCTTATCTCCTAGCGACGATACGCAGTATTTT	CASSLSPSDDTQYF
NA	TRBV5-1	TRBJ2-3	TRBD1	TGCGCCAGCATGGGAACAGGGGGCACAGATACGCAGTATTTT	CASMGTGGTDTQYF
few	TRBV5-1	TRBJ1-2	NA	TGCGCCAGCAGCCCTGGTGGCGGAGGCTACACCTTC	CASSPGGGGYTF
NA	TRBV12-5	TRBJ1-1	NA	TGTGCTAGTGGTTTGGTAGGTGGGCAAACCATGAACACTGAAGCTTTCTTT	CASGLVGGQTMNTEAFF
NA	TRBV9	TRBJ1-6	TRBD1	TGTGCCAGCAGCAAACAGGGGAGCGTGGGGTCGAATTCAGCCCTCCACTTT	CASSKQGSVGSNSALHF
few	TRBV2	TRBJ2-7	TRBD1	TGTGCCAGCAGTGAAGTAGGAGTAGGGACAGGGGCCTACGAGCAGTACTTC	CASSEVGVGTGAYEQYF
once	TRBV4-1	TRBJ2-1	NA	TGCGCCAGCAGCCGAGGGGGGGGATTGAGCTCCTACAATGAGCAGTTCTTC	CASSRGGGLSSYNEQFF
few	TRBV7-8	TRBJ2-1	NA	TGTGCCAGCAGCTTGAAACCCCTGGGAGTGGATGAGCAGTTCTTC	CASSLKPLGVDEQFF
few	TRBV7-8	TRBJ2-7	TRBD1	TGTGCCAGCAGCCCTCCCCGGGACAGGCCGTACGAGCAGTACTTC	CASSPPRDRPYEQYF
NA	TRBV7-9	TRBJ2-2	NA	TGTGCCAGCACCCCTACTTCAACGGGGAAACACACCGGGGAGCTGTTTTTT	CASTPTSTGKHTGELFF
NA	TRBV7-9	TRBJ2-3	NA	TGTGCCAGCAGCCGAACAGGAGCAGATACGCAGTATTTT	CASSRTGADTQYF
NA	TRBV6-1	TRBJ2-1	TRBD2	TGTGCCAGCAGTGGACTAGCGGGGAGCTCCTACAATGAGCAGTTCTTC	CASSGLAGSSYNEQFF
NA	TRBV2	TRBJ2-2	NA	TGTGCCAGCAGCTCACCGGGACACTCGAACACCGGGGAGCTGTTTTTT	CASSSPGHSNTGELFF
few	TRBV6-5	TRBJ1-1	NA	TGTGCCAGCACCCACGGGAGGAACACTGAAGCTTTCTTT	CASTHGRNTEAFF
few	TRBV4-2	TRBJ2-1	TRBD2	TGTGCCAGCAGCCGATCGAATAGCGGGAGTTTCCACAATGAGCAGTTCTTC	CASSRSNSGSFHNEQFF
NA	TRBV4-2	TRBJ2-3	TRBD2	TGTGCCAGCAGCCTCGGGACTAGCCCAGATACGCAGTATTTT	CASSLGTSPDTQYF
NA	TRBV25-1	TRBJ1-1	NA	TGTGCCAGCACCGCCCAGGGGCGACCGAACACTGAAGCTTTCTTT	CASTAQGRPNTEAFF
once	TRBV10-2	TRBJ1-1	TRBD1	TGCGCCAGCAGAGCAGGGGGAGAGAACACTGAAGCTTTCTTT	CASRAGGENTEAFF
NA	TRBV29-1	TRBJ2-1	NA	TGCAGCGTTAGTAGTAGCGATGAGCAGTTCTTC	CSVSSSDEQFF
NA	TRBV7-3	TRBJ2-1	TRBD2	TGTGCCAGCAGCTTAACCGGGGGGAATAGGGGTGAGCAGTTCTTC	CASSLTGGNRGEQFF
NA	TRBV6-4	TRBJ1-1	NA	TGTGCCAGCAGTGACTCGTGGGGGGGGGAAGCTTTCTTT	CASSDSWGGEAFF
NA	TRBV28	TRBJ1-2	NA	TGTGCCAGCAGTTCCGACTTACCCTACACCTTC	CASSSDLPYTF
NA	TRBV27	TRBJ2-7	TRBD2	TGTGCCAGCGGATTCTCTAGCGGCGAGCAGTACTTC	CASGFSSGEQYF
NA	TRBV6-6	TRBJ1-2	NA	TGTGCCAGCACCCTACAGGGTTATGGCTACACCTTC	CASTLQGYGYTF
NA	TRBV30	TRBJ1-4	NA	TGTGCCTGGACCATCAGCGGGGCCGGGGAAAAACTGTTTTTT	CAWTISGAGEKLFF
few	TRBV2	TRBJ1-1	NA	TGTGCCAGCAGGGGGGAGGGTGAAGCTTTCTTT	CASRGEGEAFF
NA	TRBV6-1	TRBJ2-1	TRBD2	TGTGCCAGCAGTACGGGACTAGACATCATGAGTGAGCAGTTCTTC	CASSTGLDIMSEQFF
NA	TRBV9	TRBJ2-3	TRBD2	TGTGCCAGCAGCGCCCCCACAGCGGGGCTCACAGATACGCAGTATTTT	CASSAPTAGLTDTQYF
NA	TRBV27	TRBJ2-7	NA	TGTGCCAGCAGTACCCAGGGGTCCCTATTCTACGAGCAGTACTTC	CASSTQGSLFYEQYF
NA	TRBV18	TRBJ2-5	NA	TGTGCCAGCTCACCACCTAGGGGGACAGAGACCCAGTACTTC	CASSPPRGTETQYF
NA	TRBV7-9	TRBJ2-4	TRBD1	TGTGCCAGCAGCTTCCGACAGGGTGAGGCCAAAAACATTCAGTACTTC	CASSFRQGEAKNIQYF
few	TRBV5-4	TRBJ2-7	TRBD2	TGTGCCAGCACCCAAACGGGGCGGGAGCACAACGAGCAGTACTTC	CASTQTGREHNEQYF
NA	TRBV5-1	TRBJ2-1	NA	TGCGCCAGCACCAAGAACCCAGCGAATGAGCAGTTCTTC	CASTKNPANEQFF
NA	TRBV5-1	TRBJ2-7	NA	TGCGCCAGCAGCTTTTTCCCGACATCAGGGATCGAGCAGTACTTC	CASSFFPTSGIEQYF
NA	TRBV6-5	TRBJ1-6	NA	TGTGCCAGCAGTTACGAAGTCACGGGGAATTCACCCCTCCACTTT	CASSYEVTGNSPLHF
NA	TRBV27	TRBJ2-3	TRBD1	TGTGCCAGCAGTCCGACAGGGGGGGGCACAGATACGCAGTATTTT	CASSPTGGGTDTQYF
NA	TRBV19	TRBJ2-2	NA	TGTGCCAGTACTGTTGGTCGGGGACACGGGGAGCTGTTTTTT	CASTVGRGHGELFF
few	TRBV7-2	TRBJ2-5	TRBD1	TGTGCCAGCACCTTCCTCTCAGGGGGATGGGGGGAGACCCAGTACTTC	CASTFLSGGWGETQYF
NA	TRBV5-6	TRBJ1-2	TRBD1	TGTGCCAGCAGCGATACAGGGGGCAATGGCTACACCTTC	CASSDTGGNGYTF
once	TRBV2	TRBJ2-3	TRBD2	TGTGCCAGCAGGGGGACTAGCGGGGGAGGAGATACGCAGTATTTT	CASRGTSGGGDTQYF
few	TRBV6-6	TRBJ2-7	TRBD2	TGTGCCAGCAGTTACCAGCGGGATAACTACGAGCAGTACTTC	CASSYQRDNYEQYF